The source of this T cell receptor (beta chain) is a study of T cells after yellow fever vaccination. This clonotype was seen ten or more times. Its antigen is unidentified. Study-wide points: Shared CD4/CD8 clonotypes were a small share, likely from convergent recombination. Reappearance after the booster was observed for most primary-vaccination clones (roughly 97% CD4, almost 90% CD8). Contamination of FACS-sorted repertoires by abundant clonotypes from the bulk population could occur.

A 5'RACE template-switching step, the method used to make TCR cDNA, added a universal primer site and UMIs. Via MiXCR, TCRdb re-called the 5' RACE reads, giving one row per CDR3 protein. There are roughly 74,000 distinct CDR3 sequences in the sample; approximately 7.7% occur only once, and around 32% lies in the top ten. The CDR3 runs to 13 residues. V lost 0 bases and J lost 8, with 11 bases in between. Germline V gene lookup returns CDR1 SGHRS and CDR2 YFSETQ. This sequence originates from a young man who received the YFV17D yellow fever vaccine. This material consisted of CD8+ T cells sorted from PBMCs, taken 5 days after the first yellow fever vaccination. The chain is built from TRBV5-1 and TRBJ1-2; D gene unclear. The CDR3 DNA is TGCGCCAGCAGCTTGGCCTCGCATAACGGCTACACCTTC. Translating it yields CASSLASHNGYTF. Full variable domain (remainder filled in from reference TRBV5-1 and TRBJ1-2): KAGVTQTPRYLIKTRGQQVTLSCSPISGHRSVSWYQQTPGQGLQFLFEYFSETQRNKGNFPGRFSGRQFSNSRSEMNVSTLELGDSALYLCASSLASHNGYTFGSGTRLTVV.